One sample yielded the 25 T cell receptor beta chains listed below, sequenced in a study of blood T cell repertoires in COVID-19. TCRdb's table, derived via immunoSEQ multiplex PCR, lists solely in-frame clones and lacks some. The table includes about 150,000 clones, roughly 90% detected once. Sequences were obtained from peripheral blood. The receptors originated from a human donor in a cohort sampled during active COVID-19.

The CDR3 region is CASSPQGAGDREAFF. Written as DNA, the CDR3 is TGTGCCAGTAGTCCACAGGGGGCAGGCGATAGGGAAGCTTTCTTT. The chain carries TRBV19 and TRBJ1-1; 9 nucleotides line up with TRBD1. CDR1 and CDR2 (germline): LNHDA, SQIVND (reference sequence). The junction had 12 bases not matched to a gene; V was cut back by 5 bases and J by 8 bases. The CDR3 contains 15 residues.

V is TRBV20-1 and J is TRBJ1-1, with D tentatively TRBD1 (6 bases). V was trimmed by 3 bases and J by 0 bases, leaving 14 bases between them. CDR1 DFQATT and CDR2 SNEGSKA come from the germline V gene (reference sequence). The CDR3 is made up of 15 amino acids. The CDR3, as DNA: TGCAGTGCTAGTACATCGGGACAAGTGAACACTGAAGCTTTCTTT. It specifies CSASTSGQVNTEAFF.

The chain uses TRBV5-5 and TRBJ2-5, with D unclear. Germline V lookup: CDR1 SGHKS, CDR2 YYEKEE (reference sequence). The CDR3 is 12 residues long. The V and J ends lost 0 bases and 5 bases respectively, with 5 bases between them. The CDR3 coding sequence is TGTGCCAGCAGCTTGGGAGTGGAGACCCAGTACTTC. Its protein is CASSLGVETQYF.

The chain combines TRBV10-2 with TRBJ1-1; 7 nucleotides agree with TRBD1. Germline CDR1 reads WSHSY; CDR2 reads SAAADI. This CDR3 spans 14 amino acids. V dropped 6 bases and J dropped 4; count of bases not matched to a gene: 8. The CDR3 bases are TGCGCCAGCAGGCCGACAGGGATGGGCACTGAAGCTTTCTTT. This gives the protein CASRPTGMGTEAFF.

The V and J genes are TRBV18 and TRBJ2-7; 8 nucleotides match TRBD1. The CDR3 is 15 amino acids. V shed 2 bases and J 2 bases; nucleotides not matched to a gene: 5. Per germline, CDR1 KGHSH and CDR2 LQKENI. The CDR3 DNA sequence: TGTGCCAGCTCACCAGGACAGGGTACTGCCTACGAGCAGTACTTC. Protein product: CASSPGQGTAYEQYF.

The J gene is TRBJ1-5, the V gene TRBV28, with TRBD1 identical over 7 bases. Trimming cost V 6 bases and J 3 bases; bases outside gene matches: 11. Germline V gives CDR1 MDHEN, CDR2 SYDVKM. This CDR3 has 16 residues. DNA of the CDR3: TGTGCCAGCAGCCTACACAGGGGTCATACCAATCAGCCCCAGCATTTT. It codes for CASSLHRGHTNQPQHF.

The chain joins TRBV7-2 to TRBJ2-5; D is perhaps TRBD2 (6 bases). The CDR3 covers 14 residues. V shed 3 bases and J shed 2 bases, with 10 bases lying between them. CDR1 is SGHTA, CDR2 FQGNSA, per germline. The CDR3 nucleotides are TGTGCCAGCAGCTTGGGAGGCCGGCAAGAGACCCAGTACTTC. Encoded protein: CASSLGGRQETQYF.

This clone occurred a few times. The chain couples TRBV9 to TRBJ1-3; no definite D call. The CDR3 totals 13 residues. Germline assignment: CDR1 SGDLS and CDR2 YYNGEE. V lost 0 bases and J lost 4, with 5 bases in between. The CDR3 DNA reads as TGTGCCAGCAGCGTAGCTCAGGGAAACACCATATATTTT. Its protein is CASSVAQGNTIYF.

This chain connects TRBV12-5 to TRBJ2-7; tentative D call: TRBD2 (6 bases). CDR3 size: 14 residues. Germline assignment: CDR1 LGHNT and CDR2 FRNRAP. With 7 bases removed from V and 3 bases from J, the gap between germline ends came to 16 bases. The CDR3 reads CASASFGGIYEQYF. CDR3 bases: TGTGCTAGTGCATCATTTGGCGGGATCTACGAGCAGTACTTC. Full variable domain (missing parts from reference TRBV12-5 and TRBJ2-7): DARVTQTPRHKVTEMGQEVTMRCQPILGHNTVFWYRQTMMQGLELLAYFRNRAPLDDSGMPKDRFSAEMPDATLATLKIQPSEPRDSAVYFCASASFGGIYEQYFGPGTRLTVT.

This chain's CDR3 is CASSWDSNYGYTF. CDR3 sequence (DNA): TGTGCCAGCAGTTGGGACAGTAACTATGGCTACACCTTC. This sequence joins TRBV6-2 or TRBV6-3 and TRBJ1-2; 7 positions match TRBD1. The CDR3 extends over 13 amino acids. Germline V gene data show CDR1 as MNHEY and CDR2 as SVGEGT. J was trimmed by 1 base and V by 4 bases; bases with no gene match: 0.

The chain's CDR3 is CASSLGGGGHEQFF. CDR3 sequence (DNA): TGTGCCAGCAGCTTAGGTGGGGGGGGGCATGAGCAGTTCTTC. This chain uses TRBV11-3 with TRBJ2-1; perhaps TRBD2 as D (7 bases). This CDR3 spans 14 amino acids. Trimming shortened V by 1 base and J by 8 bases, and 12 bases separated the two germline ends. Germline V gene lookup returns CDR1 SGHNT and CDR2 YENEEA.

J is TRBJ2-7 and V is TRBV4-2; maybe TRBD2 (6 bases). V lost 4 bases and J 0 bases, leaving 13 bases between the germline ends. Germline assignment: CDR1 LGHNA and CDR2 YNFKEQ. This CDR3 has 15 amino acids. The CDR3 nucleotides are TGTGCCAGCAGCCCCCGGGACTCGACCTCCTACGAGCAGTACTTC. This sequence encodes CASSPRDSTSYEQYF.

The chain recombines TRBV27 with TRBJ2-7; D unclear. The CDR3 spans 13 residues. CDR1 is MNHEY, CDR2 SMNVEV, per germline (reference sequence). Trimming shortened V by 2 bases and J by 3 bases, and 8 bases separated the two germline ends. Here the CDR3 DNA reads TGTGCCAGCAGTTTACAGGTTGGCTACGAGCAGTACTTC. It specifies CASSLQVGYEQYF.

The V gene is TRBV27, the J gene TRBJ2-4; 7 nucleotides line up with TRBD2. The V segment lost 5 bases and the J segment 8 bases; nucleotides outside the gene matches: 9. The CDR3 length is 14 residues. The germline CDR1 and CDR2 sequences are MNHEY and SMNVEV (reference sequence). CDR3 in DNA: TGTGCCAGCAGTCCGCTGACGGCGGGGGACATTCAGTACTTC. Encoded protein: CASSPLTAGDIQYF.

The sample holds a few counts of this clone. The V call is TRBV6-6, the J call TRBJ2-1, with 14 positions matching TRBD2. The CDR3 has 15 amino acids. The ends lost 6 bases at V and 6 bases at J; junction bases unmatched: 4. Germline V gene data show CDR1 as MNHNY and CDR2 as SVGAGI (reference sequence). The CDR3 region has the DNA TGTGCCAGCAGCGTTGGACTAGCGGGAGGCAATGAGCAGTTCTTC. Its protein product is CASSVGLAGGNEQFF.

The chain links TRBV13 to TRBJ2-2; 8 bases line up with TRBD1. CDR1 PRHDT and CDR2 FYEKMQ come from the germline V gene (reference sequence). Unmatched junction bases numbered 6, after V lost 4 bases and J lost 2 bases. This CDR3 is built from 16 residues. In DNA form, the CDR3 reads TGTGCCAGCAGCTCCCGGGACAGGCTAAACACCGGGGAGCTGTTTTTT. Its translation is CASSSRDRLNTGELFF.

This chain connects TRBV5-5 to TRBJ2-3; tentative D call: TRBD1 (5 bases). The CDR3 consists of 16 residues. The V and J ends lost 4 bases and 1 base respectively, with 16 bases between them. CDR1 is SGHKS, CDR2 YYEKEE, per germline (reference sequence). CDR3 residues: CASSAQAQGGTDTQYF. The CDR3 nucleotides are TGTGCCAGCAGCGCCCAAGCTCAGGGTGGCACAGATACGCAGTATTTT.

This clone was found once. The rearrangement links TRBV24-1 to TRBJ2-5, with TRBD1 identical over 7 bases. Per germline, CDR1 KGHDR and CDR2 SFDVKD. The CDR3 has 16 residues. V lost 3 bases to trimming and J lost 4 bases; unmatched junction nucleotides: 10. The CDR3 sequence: CATSDQPGTALETQYF. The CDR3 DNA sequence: TGTGCCACCAGTGATCAGCCCGGGACAGCTCTAGAGACCCAGTACTTC.

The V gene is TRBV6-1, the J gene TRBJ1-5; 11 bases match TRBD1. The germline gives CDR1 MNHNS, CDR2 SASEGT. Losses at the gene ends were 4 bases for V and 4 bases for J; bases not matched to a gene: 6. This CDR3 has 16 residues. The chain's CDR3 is CASSAGTGGGNQPQHF. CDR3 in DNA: TGTGCCAGCAGTGCCGGGACAGGGGGTGGGAATCAGCCCCAGCATTTT.

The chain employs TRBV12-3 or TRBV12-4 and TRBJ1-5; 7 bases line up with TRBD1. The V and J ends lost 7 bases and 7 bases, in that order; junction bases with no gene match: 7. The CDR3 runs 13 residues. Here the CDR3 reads CASNTGARQPQHF. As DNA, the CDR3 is TGTGCCAGCAACACAGGGGCACGGCAGCCCCAGCATTTT.

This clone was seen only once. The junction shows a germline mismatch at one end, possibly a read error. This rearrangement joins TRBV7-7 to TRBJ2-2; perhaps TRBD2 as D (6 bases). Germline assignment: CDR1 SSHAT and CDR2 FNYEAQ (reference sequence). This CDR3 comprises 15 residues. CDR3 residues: CASSLIGGGTGELFF. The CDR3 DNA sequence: TGTGCTAGCAGCTTAATCGGGGGAGGTACCGGGGAGCTGTTTTTT.

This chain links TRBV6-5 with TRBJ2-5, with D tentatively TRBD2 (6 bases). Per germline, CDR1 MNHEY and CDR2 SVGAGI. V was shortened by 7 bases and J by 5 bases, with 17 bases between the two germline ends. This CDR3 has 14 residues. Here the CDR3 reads CASIERGSGETQYF. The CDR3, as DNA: TGTGCCAGCATCGAACGGGGGAGCGGGGAGACCCAGTACTTC.

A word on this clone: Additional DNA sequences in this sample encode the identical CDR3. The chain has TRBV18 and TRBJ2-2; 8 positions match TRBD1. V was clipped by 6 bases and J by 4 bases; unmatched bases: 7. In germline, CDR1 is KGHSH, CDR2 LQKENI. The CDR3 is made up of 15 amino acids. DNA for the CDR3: TGTGCCAGCTCGCCAAGACAGGGGAGCACCGGGGAGCTGTTTTTT. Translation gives CASSPRQGSTGELFF. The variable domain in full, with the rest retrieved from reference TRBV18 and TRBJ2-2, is NAGVMQNPRHLVRRRGQEARLRCSPMKGHSHVYWYRQLPEEGLKFMVYLQKENIIDESGMPKERFSAEFPKEGPSILRIQQVVRGDSAAYFCASSPRQGSTGELFFGEGSRLTVL.

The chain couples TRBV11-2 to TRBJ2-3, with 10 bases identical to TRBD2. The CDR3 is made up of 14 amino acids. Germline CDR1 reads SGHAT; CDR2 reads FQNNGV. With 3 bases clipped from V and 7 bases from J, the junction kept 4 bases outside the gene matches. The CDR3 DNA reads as TGTGCCAGCAGCTTGGCTAGCGGGAGAAATACGCAGTATTTT. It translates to CASSLASGRNTQYF.

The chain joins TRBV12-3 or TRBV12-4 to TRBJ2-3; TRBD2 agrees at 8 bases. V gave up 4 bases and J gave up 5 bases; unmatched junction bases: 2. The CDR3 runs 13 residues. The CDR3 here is CASSYAGGDTQYF. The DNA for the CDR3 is TGTGCCAGCAGTTACGCGGGGGGAGATACGCAGTATTTT.